A selection of T cell receptor beta chains follows, all from one sample in a study of Ad26.COV2.S vaccination and SARS-CoV-2 variants. Sequencing used immunoSEQ multiplex PCR; TCRdb keeps in-frame clones, though not all of them. The sample includes about 680,000 clones, 80% to 90% of them seen just once. Here the sequenced sample was peripheral blood, taken in a trial of Ad26.COV2.S vaccine versus placebo. The receptors shown here come from a person between 18 and 65 years old who received the Ad26.COV2.S COVID-19 vaccine or a placebo. Each CDR3 is given with its conserved first and last residue.

TRBV7-6,CASSLALGTEAFF
TRBV4-3,CASSQVTAGDEKLFF
TRBV5-4,CASSSKTGGPLSGEKLFF
TRBV19,CASSNSGRGNEQFF
TRBV2,CASRWTANEKLFF
TRBV7-2,CASSHAEVNNSPLHF
TRBV30,CAWSSGQGPYGYTF
TRBV24-1,CATSDPGGRNEQFF
TRBV19,CASLTGTANTGELFF
TRBV12-2,CASRLGPGPSSYEQYF
TRBV19,CASKGGTTDTQYF
TRBV30,CAWSNYGYTF
TRBV19,CASSISKTSSGNTIYF
TRBV9,CASSVAGVLGYTF
TRBV5-6,CASSLYSPPTGELFF
TRBV27,CASSLSGTGNYEQYF
TRBV30,CAWSVLGANTGELFF
TRBV2,CAIPSGARDSTQIKDTQYF
TRBV27,CASSIDRAYGYTF
TRBV3-1/TRBV3-2,CASSQDGGTSGYEQYF
TRBV9,CASSVGTSGYNEQFF
TRBV11-2,CASSLGTGVPYEQYF
TRBV10-3,CAIRKQGTNEKLFF
TRBV7-2,CASRTDRGVRNTEAFF
TRBV12-3/TRBV12-4,CASSLLEETQYF
TRBV3-1/TRBV3-2,CASSQEVSSGARSYEQYF
TRBV6-1,CASSEGEGQPQHF
TRBV7-9,CASSQAGQGMDSPLHF
TRBV4-1,CASSQVPPSGETQYF
TRBV18,CASSLLDRTGELFF
TRBV9,CASSGTDNQPQHF
TRBV4-3,CASSNRGRTYEQYF
TRBV14,CASSKGGNTGELFF
TRBV3-1/TRBV3-2,CASTPTISGRANEQYF
TRBV3-1/TRBV3-2,CASSQEGNQPQHF
TRBV11-2,CASSLVPTGGKETQYF
TRBV6-5,CASSPRIGGEGEQFF
TRBV3-1/TRBV3-2,CASSLSSWRGTDTQYF
TRBV12-3/TRBV12-4,CASSLGGGYTF
TRBV19,CASSIGTGRETQYF
TRBV30,CAWGGQGPPEKLFF
TRBV10-3,CAISEGQGSAEAFF
TRBV7-8,CASSFPDTDTQYF
TRBV12-5,CASGFLPGHNEQYF
TRBV7-2,CASSQYTSTDTQYF
TRBV6-5,CASEGQTNTEAFF
TRBV7-8,CASSLPGHSNEKLFF
TRBV18,CASSPSTSGNPSEQYF
TRBV7-2,CASSLTPERNEQFF
TRBV4-1,CASSQGTGNYEQYF
TRBV18,CASSPGLGVDEQYF
TRBV6-5,CASSYSAGGADTQYF
TRBV7-2,CASSRGGPTGELFF